The clone carrying this T cell receptor (beta chain) has ten or more counts. What it binds is unknown. The CDR3 is made up of 15 amino acids. The V end lost 2 bases, the J end lost 5 bases, and 15 bases lay between the germline ends. This specimen comes from a study of T cells in Graves' hyperthyroidism and ophthalmopathy. Findings and caveats of the study: Blood also showed most of the thyroid clonotypes that were expanded above 0.001. Ophthalmopathy got predicted by the model a median around 6.6 months before its onset. A model built on 13 V-J features separated ophthalmopathy from stable hyperthyroidism.

RNA transcripts yielded amplified TCR beta CDR3 regions. The TCR CDR3 was amplified in a first-round RT-PCR using the HTBI primer set. TCRdb passed the multiplex PCR reads through MiXCR, listing each CDR3 protein once. The table lists about 270,000 distinct CDR3 sequences, about 20% of them singletons. From more than 9 ml of fresh peripheral blood, PBMCs were isolated. V gene TRBV12-3 or TRBV12-4 combines with J gene TRBJ1-1, with unresolved D. The sequencing input was blood. This clonotype was obtained from a man aged 25-45 years with Graves' ophthalmopathy. DNA for the CDR3: TGTGCCAGCAGTTTATTTGAGGGAAGGCGGACTGAAGCTTTCTTT. It is translated as CASSLFEGRRTEAFF.